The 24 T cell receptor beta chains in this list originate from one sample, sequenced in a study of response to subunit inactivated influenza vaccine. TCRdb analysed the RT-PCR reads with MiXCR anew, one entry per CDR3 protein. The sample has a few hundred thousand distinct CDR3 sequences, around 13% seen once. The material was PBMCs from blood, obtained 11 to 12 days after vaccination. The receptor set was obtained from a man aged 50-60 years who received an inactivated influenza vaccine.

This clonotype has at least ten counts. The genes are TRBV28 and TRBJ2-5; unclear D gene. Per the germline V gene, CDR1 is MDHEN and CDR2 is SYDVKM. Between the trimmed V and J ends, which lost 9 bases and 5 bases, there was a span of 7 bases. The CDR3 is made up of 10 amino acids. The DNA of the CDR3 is TGTGCCAGTAAGGGTGAGACCCAGTACTTC. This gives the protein CASKGETQYF. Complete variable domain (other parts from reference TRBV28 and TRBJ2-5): DVKVTQSSRYLVKRTGEKVFLECVQDMDHENMFWYRQDPGLGLRLIYFSYDVKMKEKGDIPEGYSVSREKKERFSLILESASTNQTSMYLCASKGETQYFGPGTRLLVL.

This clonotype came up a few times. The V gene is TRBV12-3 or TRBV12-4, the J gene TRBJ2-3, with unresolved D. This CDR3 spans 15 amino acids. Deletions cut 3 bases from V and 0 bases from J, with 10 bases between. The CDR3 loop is CASSFFGLSTDTQYF. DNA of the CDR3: TGTGCCAGCAGTTTCTTCGGCCTTAGCACAGATACGCAGTATTTT.

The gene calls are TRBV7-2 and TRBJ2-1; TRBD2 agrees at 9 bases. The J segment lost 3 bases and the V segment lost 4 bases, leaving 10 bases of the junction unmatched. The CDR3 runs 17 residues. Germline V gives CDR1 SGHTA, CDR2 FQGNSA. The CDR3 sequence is CASSSRPAGGNYNEQFF. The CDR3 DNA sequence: TGTGCCAGCAGCTCCCGACCAGCGGGGGGAAACTACAATGAGCAGTTCTTC.

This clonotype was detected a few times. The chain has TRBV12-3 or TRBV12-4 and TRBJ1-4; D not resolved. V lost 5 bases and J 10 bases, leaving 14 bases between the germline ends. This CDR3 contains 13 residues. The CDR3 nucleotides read TGTGCCAGCAGTACCAAGGACCGGGGAAAACTGTTTTTT. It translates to CASSTKDRGKLFF.

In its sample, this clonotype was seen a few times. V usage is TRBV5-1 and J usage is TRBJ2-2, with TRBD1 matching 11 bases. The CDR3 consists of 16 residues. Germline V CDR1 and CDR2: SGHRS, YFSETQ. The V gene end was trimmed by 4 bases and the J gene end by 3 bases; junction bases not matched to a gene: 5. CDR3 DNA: TGCGCCAGCAGCAAGGACAGGGGGCTTGACACCGGGGAGCTGTTTTTT. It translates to CASSKDRGLDTGELFF.

The CDR3 sequence: CASSLVQSPGEQYF. In DNA, the CDR3 is TGTGCCAGCAGCTTGGTACAGTCTCCGGGCGAGCAGTACTTC. V usage is TRBV5-6 and J usage is TRBJ2-7; D remains ambiguous. Trimming left V 0 bases short and J 6 bases short, with 13 bases between. Germline V gene data show CDR1 as SGHDT and CDR2 as YYEEEE. This CDR3 has 14 amino acids.

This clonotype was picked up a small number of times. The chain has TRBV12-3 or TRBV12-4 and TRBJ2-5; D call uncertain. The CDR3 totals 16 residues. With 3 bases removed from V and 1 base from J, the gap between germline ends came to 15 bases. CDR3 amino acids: CASSFNAAELQETQYF. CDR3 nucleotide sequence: TGTGCCAGCAGTTTTAATGCTGCGGAGCTCCAAGAGACCCAGTACTTC.

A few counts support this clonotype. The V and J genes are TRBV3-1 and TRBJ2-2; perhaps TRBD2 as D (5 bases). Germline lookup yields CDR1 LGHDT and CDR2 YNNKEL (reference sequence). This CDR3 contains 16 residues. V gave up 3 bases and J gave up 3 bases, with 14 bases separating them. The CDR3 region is CASSHPRTSHTGELFF. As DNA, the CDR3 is TGTGCCAGCAGCCACCCGCGGACTTCCCACACCGGGGAGCTGTTTTTT. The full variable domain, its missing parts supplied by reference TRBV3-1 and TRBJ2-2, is DTAVSQTPKYLVTQMGNDKSIKCEQNLGHDTMYWYKQDSKKFLKIMFSYNNKELIINETVPNRFSPKSPDKAHLNLHINSLELGDSAVYFCASSHPRTSHTGELFFGEGSRLTVL.

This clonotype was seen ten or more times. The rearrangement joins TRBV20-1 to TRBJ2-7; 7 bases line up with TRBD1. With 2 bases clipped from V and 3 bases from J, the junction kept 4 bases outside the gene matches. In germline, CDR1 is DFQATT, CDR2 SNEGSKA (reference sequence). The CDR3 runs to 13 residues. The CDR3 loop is CSARSDRDYEQYF. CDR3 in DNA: TGCAGTGCTAGAAGTGACAGGGACTACGAGCAGTACTTC.

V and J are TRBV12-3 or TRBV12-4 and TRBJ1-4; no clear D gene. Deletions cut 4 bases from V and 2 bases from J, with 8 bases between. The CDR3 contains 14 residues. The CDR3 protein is CASSSRSTNEKLFF. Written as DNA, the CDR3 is TGTGCCAGCAGTTCAAGGTCCACTAATGAAAAACTGTTTTTT.

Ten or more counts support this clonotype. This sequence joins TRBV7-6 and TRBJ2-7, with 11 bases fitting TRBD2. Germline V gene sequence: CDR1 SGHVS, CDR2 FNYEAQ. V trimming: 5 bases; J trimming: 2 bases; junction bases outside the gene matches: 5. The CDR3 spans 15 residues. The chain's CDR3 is CASSPGTSGTYEQYF. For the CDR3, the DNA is TGTGCCAGCAGCCCGGGGACTAGCGGCACCTACGAGCAGTACTTC.

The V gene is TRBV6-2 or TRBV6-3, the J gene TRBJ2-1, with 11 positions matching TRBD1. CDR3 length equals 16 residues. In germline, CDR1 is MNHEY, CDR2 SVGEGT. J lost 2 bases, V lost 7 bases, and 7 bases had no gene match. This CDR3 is CASNQPGQGAYNEQFF. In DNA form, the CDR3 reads TGTGCCAGCAACCAACCGGGACAGGGGGCCTACAATGAGCAGTTCTTC.

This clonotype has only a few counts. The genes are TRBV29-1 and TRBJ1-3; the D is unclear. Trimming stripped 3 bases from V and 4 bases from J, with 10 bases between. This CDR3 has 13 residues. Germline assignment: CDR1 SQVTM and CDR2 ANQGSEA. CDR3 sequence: CSVDEGSGNTIYF. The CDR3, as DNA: TGCAGCGTTGACGAAGGGTCGGGAAACACCATATATTTT. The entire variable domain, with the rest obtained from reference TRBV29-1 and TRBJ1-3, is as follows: SAVISQKPSRDICQRGTSLTIQCQVDSQVTMMFWYRQQPGQSLTLIATANQGSEATYESGFVIDKFPISRPNLTFSTLTVSNMSPEDSSIYLCSVDEGSGNTIYFGEGSWLTVV.

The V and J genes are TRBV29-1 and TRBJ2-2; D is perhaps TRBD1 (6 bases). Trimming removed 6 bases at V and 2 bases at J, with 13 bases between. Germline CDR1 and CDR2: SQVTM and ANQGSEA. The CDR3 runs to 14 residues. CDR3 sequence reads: CSVRTAANTGELFF. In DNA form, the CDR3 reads TGCAGCGTGCGGACAGCAGCTAACACCGGGGAGCTGTTTTTT.

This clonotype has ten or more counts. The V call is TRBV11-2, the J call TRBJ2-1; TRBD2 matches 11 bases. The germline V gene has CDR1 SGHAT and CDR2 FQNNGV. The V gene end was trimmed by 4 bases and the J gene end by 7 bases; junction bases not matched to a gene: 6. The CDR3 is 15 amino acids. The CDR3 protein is CASSWGLADPNEQFF. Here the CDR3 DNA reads TGTGCCAGCAGCTGGGGACTAGCGGACCCAAATGAGCAGTTCTTC.

CDR3: CASSMTSGGHEQYF. The CDR3 DNA reads as TGTGCCAGCAGCATGACTAGCGGAGGGCACGAGCAGTACTTC. The rearrangement joins TRBV27 to TRBJ2-7; 9 bases agree with TRBD2. The ends lost 6 bases at V and 5 bases at J; junction bases unmatched: 8. The CDR3 totals 14 residues. Germline lookup yields CDR1 MNHEY and CDR2 SMNVEV (reference sequence).

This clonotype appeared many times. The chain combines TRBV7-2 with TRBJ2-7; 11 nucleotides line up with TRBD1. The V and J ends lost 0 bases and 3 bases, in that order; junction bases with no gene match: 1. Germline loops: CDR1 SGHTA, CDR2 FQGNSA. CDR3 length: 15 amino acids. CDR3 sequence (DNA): TGTGCCAGCAGCTTAGCGGGGACAGGGGGCTACGAGCAGTACTTC. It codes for CASSLAGTGGYEQYF.

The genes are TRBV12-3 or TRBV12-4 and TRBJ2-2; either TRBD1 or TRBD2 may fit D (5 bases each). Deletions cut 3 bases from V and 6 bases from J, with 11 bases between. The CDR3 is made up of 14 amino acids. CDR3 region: CASSLASRAGELFF. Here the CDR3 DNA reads TGTGCCAGCAGTTTGGCTAGCAGGGCCGGGGAGCTGTTTTTT.

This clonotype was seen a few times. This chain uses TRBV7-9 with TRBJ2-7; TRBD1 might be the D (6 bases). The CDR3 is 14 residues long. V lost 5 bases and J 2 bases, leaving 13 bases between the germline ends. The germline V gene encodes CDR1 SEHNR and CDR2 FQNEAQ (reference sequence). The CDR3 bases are TGTGCCAGCAGCATTTGGACAGAACCCTACGAGCAGTACTTC. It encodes CASSIWTEPYEQYF. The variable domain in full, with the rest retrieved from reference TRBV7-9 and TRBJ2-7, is DTGVSQNPRHKITKRGQNVTFRCDPISEHNRLYWYRQTLGQGPEFLTYFQNEAQLEKSRLLSDRFSAERPKGSFSTLEIQRTEQGDSAMYLCASSIWTEPYEQYFGPGTRLTVT.

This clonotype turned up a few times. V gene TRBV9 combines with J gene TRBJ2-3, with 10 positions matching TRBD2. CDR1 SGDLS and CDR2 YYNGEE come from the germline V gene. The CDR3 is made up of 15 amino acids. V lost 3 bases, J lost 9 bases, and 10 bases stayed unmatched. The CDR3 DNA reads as TGTGCCAGCAGCGCAGGTGCGGGACTAGCGAACACGCAGTATTTT. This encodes CASSAGAGLANTQYF.

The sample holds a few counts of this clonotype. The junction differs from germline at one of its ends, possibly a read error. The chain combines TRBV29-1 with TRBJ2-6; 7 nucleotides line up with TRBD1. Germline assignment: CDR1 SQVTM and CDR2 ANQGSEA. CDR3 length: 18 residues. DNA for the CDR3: TGTAAAGGTTTGACAGGGTCTTTACGTCCCTCTGGGGCCAACGTCCTGACTTTC. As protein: CKGLTGSLRPSGANVLTF.

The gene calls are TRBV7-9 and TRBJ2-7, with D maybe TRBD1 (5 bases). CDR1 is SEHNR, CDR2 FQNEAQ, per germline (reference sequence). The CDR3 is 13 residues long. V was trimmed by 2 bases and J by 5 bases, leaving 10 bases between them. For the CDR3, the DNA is TGTGCCAGCAGCTTACGTGGACAAGACGAGCAGTACTTC. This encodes CASSLRGQDEQYF.

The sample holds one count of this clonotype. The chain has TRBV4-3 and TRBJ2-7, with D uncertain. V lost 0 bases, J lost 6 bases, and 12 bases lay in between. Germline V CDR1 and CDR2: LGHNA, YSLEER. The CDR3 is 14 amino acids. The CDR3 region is CASSQDRVSAEQYF. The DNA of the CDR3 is TGCGCCAGCAGCCAAGATAGGGTATCGGCCGAGCAGTACTTC.

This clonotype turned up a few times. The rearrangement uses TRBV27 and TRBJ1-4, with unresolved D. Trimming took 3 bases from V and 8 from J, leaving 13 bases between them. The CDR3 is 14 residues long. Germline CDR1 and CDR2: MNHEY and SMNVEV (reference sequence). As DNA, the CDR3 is TGTGCCAGCAGTTTTAATTGGATTTGGGAAAAACTGTTTTTT. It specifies CASSFNWIWEKLFF.